The present entry profiles one T cell receptor (beta chain) with its context. Its matching antigen is unknown. Graves' hyperthyroidism without ophthalmopathy progression within 18 months was termed stable. The record originates from a study of T cells in Graves' hyperthyroidism and ophthalmopathy. Amplified TCR beta CDR3 regions derived from RNA transcripts. First-round RT-PCR with HTBI primers amplified the TCR CDR3 region. TCRdb called the multiplex PCR reads again in MiXCR, with one record for every CDR3 protein. The sample gives a few hundred thousand distinct CDR3 sequences, less than 25% of which show up once; about 26% is in the top ten. Findings of the study overall: Model-based prediction identified ophthalmopathy a median around seven months prior to its onset.

The source of this sequence is a man aged 18 to 29 with Graves' hyperthyroidism. The sequencing input was blood.

As DNA, the CDR3 is TGTGCCAGCAGGCACCCCCGGGAAGCGAACACCGGGGAGCTGTTTTTT. Encoded protein: CASRHPREANTGELFF. The chain has TRBV7-8 and TRBJ2-2; D may be TRBD2 (5 bases). CDR1 is SGHVS and CDR2 is FQNEAQ in the germline V gene. Trimming removed 6 bases at V and 0 bases at J, with 14 bases between. The CDR3 spans 16 residues.